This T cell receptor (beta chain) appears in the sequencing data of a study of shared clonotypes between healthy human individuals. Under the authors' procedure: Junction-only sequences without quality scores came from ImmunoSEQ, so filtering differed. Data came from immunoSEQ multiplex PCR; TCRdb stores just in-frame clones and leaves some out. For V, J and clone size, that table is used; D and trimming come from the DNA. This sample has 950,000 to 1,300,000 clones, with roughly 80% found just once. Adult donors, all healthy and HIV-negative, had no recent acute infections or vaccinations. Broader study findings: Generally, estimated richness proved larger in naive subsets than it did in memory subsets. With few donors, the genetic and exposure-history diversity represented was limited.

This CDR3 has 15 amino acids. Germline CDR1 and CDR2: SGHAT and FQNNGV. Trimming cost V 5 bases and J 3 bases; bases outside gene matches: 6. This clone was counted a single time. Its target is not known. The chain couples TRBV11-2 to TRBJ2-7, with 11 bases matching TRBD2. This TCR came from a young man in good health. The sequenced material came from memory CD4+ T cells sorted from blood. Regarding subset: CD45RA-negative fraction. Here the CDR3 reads CASSTRLAGLYEQYF. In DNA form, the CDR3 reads TGTGCCAGCAGCACTCGACTAGCGGGACTCTACGAGCAGTACTTC.